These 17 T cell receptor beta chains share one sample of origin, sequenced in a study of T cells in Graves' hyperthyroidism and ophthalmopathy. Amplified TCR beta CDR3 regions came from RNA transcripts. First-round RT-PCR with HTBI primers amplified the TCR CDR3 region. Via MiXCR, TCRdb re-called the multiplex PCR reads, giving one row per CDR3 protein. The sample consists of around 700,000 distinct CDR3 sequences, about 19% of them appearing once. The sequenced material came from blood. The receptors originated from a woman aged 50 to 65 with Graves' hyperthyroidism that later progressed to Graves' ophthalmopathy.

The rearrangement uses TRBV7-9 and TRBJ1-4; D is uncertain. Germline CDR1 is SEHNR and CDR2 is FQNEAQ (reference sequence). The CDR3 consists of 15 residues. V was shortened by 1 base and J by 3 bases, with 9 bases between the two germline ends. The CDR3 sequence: CASSLGSGSNEKLFF. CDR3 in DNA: TGTGCCAGCAGCTTAGGAAGCGGCTCTAATGAAAAACTGTTTTTT.

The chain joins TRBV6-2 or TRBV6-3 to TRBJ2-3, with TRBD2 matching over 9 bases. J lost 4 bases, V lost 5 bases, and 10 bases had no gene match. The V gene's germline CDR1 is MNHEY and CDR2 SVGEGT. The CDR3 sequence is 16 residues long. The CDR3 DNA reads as TGTGCCAGCAGTGGGGTAGCGGGGGCTATCGCAGATACGCAGTATTTT. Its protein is CASSGVAGAIADTQYF.

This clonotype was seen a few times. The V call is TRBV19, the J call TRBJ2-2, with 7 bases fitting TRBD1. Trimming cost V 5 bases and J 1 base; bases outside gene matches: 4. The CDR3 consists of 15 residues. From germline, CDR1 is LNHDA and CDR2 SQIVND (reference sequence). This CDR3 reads CASSRTGVNTGELFF. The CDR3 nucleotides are TGTGCCAGTAGTCGAACAGGGGTGAACACCGGGGAGCTGTTTTTT.

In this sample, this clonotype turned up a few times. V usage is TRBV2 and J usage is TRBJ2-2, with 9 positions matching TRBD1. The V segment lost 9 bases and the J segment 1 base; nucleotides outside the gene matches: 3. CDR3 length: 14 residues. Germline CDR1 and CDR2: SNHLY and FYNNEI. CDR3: CARGTGKNTGELFF. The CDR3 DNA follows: TGTGCCAGGGGGACAGGGAAGAACACCGGGGAGCTGTTTTTT.

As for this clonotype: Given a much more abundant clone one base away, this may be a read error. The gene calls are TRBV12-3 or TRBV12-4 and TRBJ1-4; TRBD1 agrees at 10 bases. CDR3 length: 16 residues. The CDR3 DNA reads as TGTGCCAGCAGTTTACCCTCGACAGGGGGCGATGAAAAACTGCTTTTT. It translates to CASSLPSTGGDEKLLF.

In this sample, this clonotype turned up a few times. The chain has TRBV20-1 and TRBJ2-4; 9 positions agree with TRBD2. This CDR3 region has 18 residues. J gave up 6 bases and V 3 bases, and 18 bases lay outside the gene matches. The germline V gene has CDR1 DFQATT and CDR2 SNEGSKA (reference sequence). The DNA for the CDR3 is TGCAGTGCTAGGCGGTCAGCGGGGGGTTCGTCGATGGCAAACATTCAGTACTTC. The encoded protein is CSARRSAGGSSMANIQYF.

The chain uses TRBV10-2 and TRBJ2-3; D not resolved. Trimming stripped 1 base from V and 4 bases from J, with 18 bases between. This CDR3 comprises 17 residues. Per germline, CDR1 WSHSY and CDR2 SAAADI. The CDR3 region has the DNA TGCGCCAGCAGTGAGTTTAATGAAGGACCAATTGCAGATACGCAGTATTTT. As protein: CASSEFNEGPIADTQYF.

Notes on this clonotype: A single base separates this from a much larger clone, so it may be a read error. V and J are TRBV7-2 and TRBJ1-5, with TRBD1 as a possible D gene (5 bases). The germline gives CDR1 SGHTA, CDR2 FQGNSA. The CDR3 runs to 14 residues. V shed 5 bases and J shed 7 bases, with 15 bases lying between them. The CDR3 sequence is CASSQGESYQPQHF. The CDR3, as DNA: TGTGCCAGCAGCCAGGGCGAAAGTTACCAGCCCCAGCATTTT.

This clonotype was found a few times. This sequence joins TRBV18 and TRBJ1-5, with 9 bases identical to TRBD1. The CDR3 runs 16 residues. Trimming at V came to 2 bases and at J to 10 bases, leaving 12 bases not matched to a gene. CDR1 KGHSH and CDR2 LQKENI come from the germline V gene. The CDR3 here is CASSPLGQGSQGPQHF. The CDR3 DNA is TGTGCCAGCTCACCATTGGGACAGGGTTCCCAGGGACCCCAGCATTTT.

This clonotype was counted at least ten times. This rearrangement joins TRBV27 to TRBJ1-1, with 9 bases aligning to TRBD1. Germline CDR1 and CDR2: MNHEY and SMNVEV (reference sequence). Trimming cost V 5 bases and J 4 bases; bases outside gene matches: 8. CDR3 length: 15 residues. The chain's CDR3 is CASSKDRGYGTEAFF. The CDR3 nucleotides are TGTGCCAGCAGTAAGGACAGGGGATATGGCACTGAAGCTTTCTTT.

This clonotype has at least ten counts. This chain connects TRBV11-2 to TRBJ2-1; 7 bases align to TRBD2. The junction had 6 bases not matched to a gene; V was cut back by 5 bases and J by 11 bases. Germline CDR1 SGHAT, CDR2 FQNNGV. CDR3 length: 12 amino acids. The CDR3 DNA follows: TGTGCCAGCAGCCCAACTAGCGCACAGCAGTTCTTC. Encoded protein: CASSPTSAQQFF. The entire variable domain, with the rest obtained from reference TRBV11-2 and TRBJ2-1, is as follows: EAGVAQSPRYKIIEKRQSVAFWCNPISGHATLYWYQQILGQGPKLLIQFQNNGVVDDSQLPKDRFSAERLKGVDSTLKIQPAKLEDSAVYLCASSPTSAQQFFGPGTRLTVL.

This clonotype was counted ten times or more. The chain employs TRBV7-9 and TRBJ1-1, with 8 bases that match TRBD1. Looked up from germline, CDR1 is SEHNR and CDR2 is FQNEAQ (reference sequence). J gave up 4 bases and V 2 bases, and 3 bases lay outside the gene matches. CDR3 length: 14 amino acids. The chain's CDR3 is CASSLSTGGTEAFF. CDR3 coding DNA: TGTGCCAGCAGCTTAAGTACAGGGGGCACTGAAGCTTTCTTT.

CDR3 amino acids: CASSVGLGGAYEQYF. As DNA, the CDR3 is TGTGCCAGCAGCGTAGGACTCGGGGGCGCATACGAGCAGTACTTC. The chain recombines TRBV6-2 or TRBV6-3 with TRBJ2-7; D tentatively reads TRBD1 or TRBD2 (6 bases each). V was trimmed by 6 bases and J by 4 bases, leaving 19 bases between them. CDR1 and CDR2 from the germline V gene are MNHEY and SVGEGT. The CDR3 is made up of 15 amino acids.

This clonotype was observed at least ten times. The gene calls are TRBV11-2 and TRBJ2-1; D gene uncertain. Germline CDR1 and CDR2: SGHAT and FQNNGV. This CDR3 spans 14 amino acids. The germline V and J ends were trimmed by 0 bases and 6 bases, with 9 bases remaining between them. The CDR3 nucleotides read TGTGCCAGCAGCTTAGATCGGAGTTTCAATGAGCAGTTCTTC. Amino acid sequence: CASSLDRSFNEQFF.

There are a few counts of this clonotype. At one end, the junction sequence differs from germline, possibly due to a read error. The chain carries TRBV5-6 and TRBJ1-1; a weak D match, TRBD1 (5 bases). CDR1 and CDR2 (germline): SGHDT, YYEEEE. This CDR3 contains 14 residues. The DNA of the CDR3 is TGTGCCAGCAGCTTTGGCAGGGTGAACACTGAAACTTTCTTT. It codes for CASSFGRVNTETFF.

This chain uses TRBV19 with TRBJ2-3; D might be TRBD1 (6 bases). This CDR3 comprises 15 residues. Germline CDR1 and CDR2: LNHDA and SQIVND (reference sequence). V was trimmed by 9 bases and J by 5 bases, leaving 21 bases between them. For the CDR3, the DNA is TGTGCCAGCCGAACAGGGAAAGGGGGTGAAGATACGCAGTATTTT. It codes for CASRTGKGGEDTQYF.

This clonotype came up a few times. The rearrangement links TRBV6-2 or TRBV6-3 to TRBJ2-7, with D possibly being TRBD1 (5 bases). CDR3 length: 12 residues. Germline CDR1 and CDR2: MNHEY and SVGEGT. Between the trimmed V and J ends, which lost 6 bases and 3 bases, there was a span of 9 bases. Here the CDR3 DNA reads TGTGCCAGCAGAGGGGCGTTCTACGAGCAGTACTTC. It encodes CASRGAFYEQYF.